This TCR beta chain came from a study of T cell clonality in common variable immunodeficiency. Sequencing input was equivalent genomic DNA from CVID and controls. The assay was immunoSEQ multiplex PCR, and TCRdb's table has in-frame clones only and misses some. The sample presents tens of thousands of clones, none singletons. The ends were cut back, 0 bases at V and 4 bases at J, with 3 bases in the middle. Looked up from germline, CDR1 is SGHAT and CDR2 is FQNNGV. The CDR3 spans 13 residues. Findings and limits, study-wide: TCRbeta clonality was increased in CVID versus healthy controls. Reportedly, TCR beta sequences from common variable immunodeficiency showed fewer deletions and N-nucleotide insertions.

This clone was observed many times. Antigen unknown. Coverage ceases 3 residues before the CDR3 finishes, and the germline J gene fills in the end. The J gene is TRBJ2-2, the V gene TRBV11-2; D gene ambiguous. Specimen: peripheral blood mononuclear cells. The TCR originated in a person aged 18 to 75 in good health. The chain's CDR3 is CASSLDFTGELFF. Partial CDR3 DNA: TGTGCCAGCAGCTTAGACTTCACCGGGGAG.